A single sample is the source of the 16 T cell receptor beta chains below, sequenced in a study of type 1 and type 2 diabetes patients (dated by TCRdb to 2016 to 2017). The data were produced on an Illumina MiSeq. For TCRbeta CDR3 amplification, the template was genomic DNA taken from the sorted T cell subsets. Multiplex PCR with 30 forward and 13 reverse primers amplified the TCRbeta CDR3 region. TCRdb ran its own pipeline on the public reads, namely fastp trimming at Q25 and MiXCR clone calling, and kept in-frame beta chains. Rows merge per CDR3 protein into single entries with the most common DNA and genes. The sample has under 300,000 distinct CDR3 sequences on record, 40% to 50% of them singletons. The ten largest clones represent roughly 13% of the sample. Sequenced: peripheral blood mononuclear cells (PBMCs). These receptor sequences come from a man younger than 35 with type 2 diabetes.

This clonotype was counted ten times or more. This rearrangement joins TRBV6-1 to TRBJ2-3, with D unresolved. Trimming took off 0 bases at V and 0 bases at J, with 7 bases between the two ends. From germline, CDR1 is MNHNS and CDR2 SASEGT. There are 15 residues in the CDR3. The CDR3 protein is CASSEAKGSTDTQYF. The CDR3 region has the DNA TGTGCCAGCAGTGAAGCTAAGGGTAGCACAGATACGCAGTATTTT.

The gene calls are TRBV7-8 and TRBJ2-2; 16 positions match TRBD2. The germline V gene encodes CDR1 SGHVS and CDR2 FQNEAQ. This CDR3 has 20 amino acids. V shed 5 bases and J 4 bases; nucleotides not matched to a gene: 13. The CDR3 nucleotides read TGTGCCAGCAGCCCCTTACCCGGGACTAGCGGGAGGGATGGCACCGGGGAGCTGTTTTTT. It is translated as CASSPLPGTSGRDGTGELFF. The full variable domain, its missing parts supplied by reference TRBV7-8 and TRBJ2-2, is GAGVSQSPRYKVAKRGQDVALRCDPISGHVSLFWYQQALGQGPEFLTYFQNEAQLDKSGLPSDRFFAERPEGSVSTLKIQRTQQEDSAVYLCASSPLPGTSGRDGTGELFFGEGSRLTVL.

The chain joins TRBV5-1 to TRBJ2-7; D unclear. The germline V gene has CDR1 SGHRS and CDR2 YFSETQ. There are 14 residues in the CDR3. The V end lost 0 bases, the J end lost 2 bases, and 9 bases lay between the germline ends. CDR3 protein: CASSLGTVTYEQYF. CDR3 nucleotide sequence: TGCGCCAGCAGCTTGGGGACGGTCACCTACGAGCAGTACTTC.

The V gene is TRBV27, the J gene TRBJ2-7; 8 bases match TRBD1. Germline V gene sequence: CDR1 MNHEY, CDR2 SMNVEV (reference sequence). The CDR3 sequence is 14 residues long. V dropped 2 bases and J dropped 6; count of bases not matched to a gene: 6. CDR3 protein: CASSLLGTGGEQYF. CDR3 DNA: TGTGCCAGCAGTTTACTGGGGACAGGTGGCGAGCAGTACTTC.

This clonotype was counted at least ten times. The rearrangement uses TRBV7-2 and TRBJ2-7; no clear D gene. Germline values: CDR1 SGHTA, CDR2 FQGNSA. Trimming removed 1 base at V and 0 bases at J, with 7 bases between. The CDR3 is 14 amino acids. CDR3 residues: CASSLVAGSYEQYF. The CDR3 nucleotides are TGTGCCAGCAGCTTAGTGGCCGGCTCCTACGAGCAGTACTTC.

About this clonotype itself: With a much larger clone just one base away, this may be a read error. This chain connects TRBV25-1 to TRBJ1-1; D not certain. This CDR3 contains 15 residues. CDR1 and CDR2 (germline): MGHDK, SYGVNS. The CDR3 is CASSESKGRYTEASF. The CDR3 bases are TGTGCCAGCAGTGAATCTAAGGGTAGGTACACTGAAGCTTCCTTT.

Many counts were recorded for this clonotype. The V and J genes are TRBV30 and TRBJ1-6, with 9 positions matching TRBD1. Germline assignment: CDR1 GTSNPN and CDR2 SVGIG (reference sequence). This CDR3 is 13 amino acids long. V trimming: 5 bases; J trimming: 7 bases; junction bases outside the gene matches: 3. The CDR3, as DNA: TGTGCCTGGGGTGGGACAGGGAATTCACCCCTCCACTTT. It encodes CAWGGTGNSPLHF. The full variable domain, completed using reference TRBV30 and TRBJ1-6, is SQTIHQWPATLVQPVGSPLSLECTVEGTSNPNLYWYRQAAGRGLQLLFYSVGIGQISSEVPQNLSASRPQDRQFILSSKKLLLSDSGFYLCAWGGTGNSPLHFGNGTRLTVT.

The chain joins TRBV30 to TRBJ1-4; unclear D gene. V was cut by 1 base and J by 0 bases, with 9 bases left in between. Germline V gene sequence: CDR1 GTSNPN, CDR2 SVGIG (reference sequence). This CDR3 has 15 residues. CDR3 residues: CAWSGTDATNEKLFF. CDR3 nucleotides: TGTGCCTGGAGTGGGACCGACGCAACTAATGAAAAACTGTTTTTT. Complete variable domain (other parts from reference TRBV30 and TRBJ1-4): SQTIHQWPATLVQPVGSPLSLECTVEGTSNPNLYWYRQAAGRGLQLLFYSVGIGQISSEVPQNLSASRPQDRQFILSSKKLLLSDSGFYLCAWSGTDATNEKLFFGSGTQLSVL.

This chain links TRBV10-1 with TRBJ2-5; D is unclear. CDR1 WNHNN and CDR2 SYGVQD come from the germline V gene (reference sequence). The CDR3 runs to 12 residues. V dropped 8 bases and J dropped 7 bases, with 14 bases sitting between them. The CDR3 spells CASAASSGTQYF. In DNA, the CDR3 is TGCGCCAGCGCGGCGTCCTCGGGGACCCAGTACTTC.

This clonotype was seen more than once but under ten times. CDR3 bases: TGCGCCAGCAGCCAAGGACGGACAACGGAATCACCCCTCCACTTT. Amino acids: CASSQGRTTESPLHF. This chain links TRBV4-3 with TRBJ1-6; TRBD1 is a possible D gene (5 bases). The CDR3 covers 15 residues. V gave up 1 base and J gave up 10 bases, with 14 bases separating them. Looked up from germline, CDR1 is LGHNA and CDR2 is YSLEER.

The chain combines TRBV7-6 with TRBJ2-7; D uncertain. Germline V CDR1 and CDR2: SGHVS, FNYEAQ. CDR3 length: 15 amino acids. The germline V and J ends were trimmed by 6 bases and 0 bases, with 15 bases remaining between them. The CDR3 reads CASRQGPASSYEQYF. The CDR3 DNA reads as TGTGCCAGCAGACAAGGACCCGCGAGCTCCTACGAGCAGTACTTC.

This chain connects TRBV29-1 to TRBJ1-5; D gene unclear. The CDR3 is 13 amino acids. Trimming stripped 5 bases from V and 5 bases from J, with 13 bases between. Germline CDR1 reads SQVTM; CDR2 reads ANQGSEA. The CDR3 bases are TGCAGCGTTACTACCGGGAGGGATCAGCCCCAGCATTTT. This gives the protein CSVTTGRDQPQHF.

The V and J genes are TRBV10-2 and TRBJ1-1; 9 nucleotides match TRBD1. The germline gives CDR1 WSHSY, CDR2 SAAADI. This CDR3 has 13 amino acids. V was clipped by 6 bases and J by 6 bases; unmatched bases: 5. The CDR3: CASSAGTGPEAFF. CDR3 sequence (DNA): TGCGCCAGCAGCGCCGGGACAGGGCCTGAAGCTTTCTTT.

The V and J genes are TRBV20-1 and TRBJ1-2; D remains unclear. Germline loops: CDR1 DFQATT, CDR2 SNEGSKA (reference sequence). This CDR3 contains 13 residues. Trimming shortened V by 5 bases and J by 4 bases, and 14 bases separated the two germline ends. The CDR3 spells CSAQKTAAYGYTF. The CDR3 coding sequence is TGCAGTGCTCAGAAAACAGCAGCCTATGGCTACACCTTC.

The rearrangement links TRBV6-2 or TRBV6-3 to TRBJ1-5; a possible D gene is TRBD1 (6 bases). V was pared by 2 bases and J by 8 bases, with 10 bases between. This CDR3 contains 13 residues. Germline CDR1 reads MNHEY; CDR2 reads SVGEGT. The CDR3 DNA reads as TGTGCCAGCAGTTACCTCACAGGGAAGCCCCAGCATTTT. The encoded protein is CASSYLTGKPQHF.

J is TRBJ1-1 and V is TRBV20-1, with D tentatively TRBD1 (5 bases). In germline, CDR1 is DFQATT, CDR2 SNEGSKA (reference sequence). The CDR3 extends over 14 amino acids. V was pared by 3 bases and J by 3 bases, with 14 bases between. The CDR3 reads CSASDGHRDTEAFF. In DNA form, the CDR3 reads TGCAGTGCTAGTGACGGACATCGGGACACTGAAGCTTTCTTT.